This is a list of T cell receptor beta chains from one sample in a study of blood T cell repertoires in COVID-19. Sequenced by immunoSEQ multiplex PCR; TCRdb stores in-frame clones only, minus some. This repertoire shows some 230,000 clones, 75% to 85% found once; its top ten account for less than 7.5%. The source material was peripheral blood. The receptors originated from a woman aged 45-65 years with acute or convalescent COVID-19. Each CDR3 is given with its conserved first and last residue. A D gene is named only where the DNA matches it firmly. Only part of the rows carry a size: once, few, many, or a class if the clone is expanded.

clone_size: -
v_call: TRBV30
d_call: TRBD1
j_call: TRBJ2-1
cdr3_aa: CAWSRDRKDNNEQFF
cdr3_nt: TGTGCCTGGAGTCGGGACAGGAAGGATAACAATGAGCAGTTCTTC

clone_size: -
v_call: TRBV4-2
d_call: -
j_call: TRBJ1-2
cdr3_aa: CASSQDFEGTYGYTF
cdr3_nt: TGTGCCAGCAGCCAAGATTTCGAGGGAACCTATGGCTACACCTTC

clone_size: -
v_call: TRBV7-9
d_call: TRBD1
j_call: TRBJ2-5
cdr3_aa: CASSLVGQGRAETQYF
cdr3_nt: TGTGCCAGCAGCTTAGTCGGACAGGGGAGGGCAGAGACCCAGTACTTC

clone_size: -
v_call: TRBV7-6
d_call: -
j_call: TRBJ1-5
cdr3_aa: CASSNRPGSNQPQHF
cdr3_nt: TGTGCCAGCAGCAACCGACCGGGGAGCAATCAGCCCCAGCATTTT

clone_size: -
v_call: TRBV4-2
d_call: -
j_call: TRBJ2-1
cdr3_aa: CASSRNRDSSREQFF
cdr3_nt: TGTGCCAGCAGCCGGAATCGGGACTCCTCAAGGGAGCAGTTCTTC

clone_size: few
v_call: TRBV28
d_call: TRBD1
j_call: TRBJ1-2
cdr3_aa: CASEHRGGYTF
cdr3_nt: TGTGCCAGCGAGCACAGGGGAGGCTACACCTTC

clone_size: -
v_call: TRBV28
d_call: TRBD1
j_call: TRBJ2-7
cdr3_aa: CASTPQGQGKYEQYF
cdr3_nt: TGTGCCAGCACTCCTCAGGGACAGGGAAAATACGAGCAGTACTTC

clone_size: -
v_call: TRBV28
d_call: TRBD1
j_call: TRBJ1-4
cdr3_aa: CASGDRSTNEKLFF
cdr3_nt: TGTGCCAGCGGGGACAGGTCAACTAATGAAAAACTGTTTTTT

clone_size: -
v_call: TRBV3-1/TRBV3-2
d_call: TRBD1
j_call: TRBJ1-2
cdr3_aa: CASSPDRGLIYGYTF
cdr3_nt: TGTGCCAGCAGCCCGGACAGGGGGCTCATCTATGGCTACACCTTC

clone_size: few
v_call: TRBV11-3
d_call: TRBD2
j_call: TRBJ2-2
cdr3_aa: CASSTPAGTSFGTGELFF
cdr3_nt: TGTGCCAGCAGCACCCCCGCCGGGACTAGCTTCGGCACCGGGGAGCTGTTTTTT

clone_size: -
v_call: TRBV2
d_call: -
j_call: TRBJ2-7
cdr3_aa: CASSEARLSGSYEQYF
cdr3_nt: TGTGCCAGCAGTGAAGCGAGATTATCGGGCTCCTACGAGCAGTACTTC

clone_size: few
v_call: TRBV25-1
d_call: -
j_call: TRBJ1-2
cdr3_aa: CASSAQVYGYTF
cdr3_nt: TGTGCCAGCAGTGCACAGGTCTATGGCTACACCTTC

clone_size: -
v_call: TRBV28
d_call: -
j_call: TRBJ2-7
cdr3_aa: CASPTVSYEQYF
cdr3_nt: TGTGCCAGCCCGACAGTCTCCTACGAGCAGTACTTC

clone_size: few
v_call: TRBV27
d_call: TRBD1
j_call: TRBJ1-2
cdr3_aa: CASMPGTGYGYTF
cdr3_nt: TGTGCCAGCATGCCAGGGACAGGCTATGGCTACACCTTC

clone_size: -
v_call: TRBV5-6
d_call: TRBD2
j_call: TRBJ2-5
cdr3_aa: CASSLVRAGEQETQYF
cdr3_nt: TGTGCCAGCAGCTTGGTGCGAGCGGGGGAGCAAGAGACCCAGTACTTC

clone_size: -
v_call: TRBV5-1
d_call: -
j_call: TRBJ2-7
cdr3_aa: CASSDNYEQYF
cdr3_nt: TGCGCCAGCAGTGACAACTACGAGCAGTACTTC

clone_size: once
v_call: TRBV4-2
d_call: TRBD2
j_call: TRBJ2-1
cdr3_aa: CASSQVTSGYNEQFF
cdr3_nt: TGTGCCAGCAGCCAAGTAACTAGCGGATACAATGAGCAGTTCTTC

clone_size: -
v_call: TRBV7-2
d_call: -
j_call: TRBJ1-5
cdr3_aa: CASSLVLGGAGNQPQHF
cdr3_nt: TGTGCCAGCAGCTTAGTTCTAGGGGGGGCTGGCAATCAGCCCCAGCATTTT

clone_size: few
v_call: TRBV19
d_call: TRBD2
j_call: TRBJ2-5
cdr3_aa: CASSDRLAGEETQYF
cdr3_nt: TGTGCCAGTAGTGATCGCCTAGCGGGGGAAGAGACCCAGTACTTC

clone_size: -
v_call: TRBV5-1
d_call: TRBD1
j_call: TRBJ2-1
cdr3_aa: CASSYRDRANEQFF
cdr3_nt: TGCGCCAGCAGCTACCGGGACAGGGCAAATGAGCAGTTCTTC

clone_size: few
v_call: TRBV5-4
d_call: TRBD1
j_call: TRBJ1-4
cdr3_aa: CASSLGDSTNEKLFF
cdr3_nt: TGTGCCAGCAGCTTGGGGGACAGCACAAATGAAAAACTGTTTTTT

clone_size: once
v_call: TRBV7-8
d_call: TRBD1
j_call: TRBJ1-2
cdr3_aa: CASSLGQGGNYGYTF
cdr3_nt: TGTGCCAGCAGCTTAGGACAGGGGGGCAACTATGGCTACACCTTC

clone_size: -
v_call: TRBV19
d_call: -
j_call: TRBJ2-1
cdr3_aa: CASSIAGEQFF
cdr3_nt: TGTGCCAGTAGTATCGCCGGGGAGCAGTTCTTC

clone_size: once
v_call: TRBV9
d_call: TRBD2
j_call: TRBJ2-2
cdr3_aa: CASRPGTTPGELFF
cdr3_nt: TGTGCCAGCAGGCCGGGGACTACGCCCGGGGAGCTGTTTTTT

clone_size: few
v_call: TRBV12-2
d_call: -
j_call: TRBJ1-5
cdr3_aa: CASRPLLSGCDCWSNQPQHF
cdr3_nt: TGTGCAAGTCGCCCCCTGTTGTCGGGTTGTGATTGCTGGAGCAATCAGCCCCAGCATTTT

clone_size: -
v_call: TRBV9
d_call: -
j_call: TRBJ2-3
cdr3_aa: CASSVSGSPDTQYF
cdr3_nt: TGTGCCAGCAGCGTATCTGGGAGCCCAGATACGCAGTATTTT

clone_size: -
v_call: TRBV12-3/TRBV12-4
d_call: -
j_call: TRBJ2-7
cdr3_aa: CASSLGGEQYF
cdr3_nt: TGTGCCAGCAGTTTAGGAGGCGAGCAGTACTTC

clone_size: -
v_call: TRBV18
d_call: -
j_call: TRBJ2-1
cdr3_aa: CASSPFRTRHEQFF
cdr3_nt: TGTGCCAGCTCACCATTTCGCACTCGCCATGAGCAGTTCTTC

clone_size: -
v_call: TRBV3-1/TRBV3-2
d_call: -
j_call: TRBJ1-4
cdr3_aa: CASSSILRTVDEKLFF
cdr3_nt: TGTGCCAGCTCTTCGATTTTGCGGACAGTCGACGAAAAACTGTTTTTT

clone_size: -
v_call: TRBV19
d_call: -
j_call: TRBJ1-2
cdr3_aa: CASGELFYGYTF
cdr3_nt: TGTGCCAGTGGGGAGTTGTTTTATGGCTACACCTTC

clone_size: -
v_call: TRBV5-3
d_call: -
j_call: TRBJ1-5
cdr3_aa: CARSFPVQPNQPQHF
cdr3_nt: TGTGCCAGAAGCTTCCCGGTACAGCCTAATCAGCCCCAGCATTTT

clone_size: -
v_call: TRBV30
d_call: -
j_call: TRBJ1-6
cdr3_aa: CAWSFEGYNSPLHF
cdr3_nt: TGTGCCTGGAGTTTTGAGGGATATAATTCACCCCTCCACTTT

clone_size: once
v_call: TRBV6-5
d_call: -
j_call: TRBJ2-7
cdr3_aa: CAVRRAGASYEQYF
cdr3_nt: TGTGCCGTCAGAAGGGCAGGGGCCTCCTACGAGCAGTACTTC